This T cell receptor (beta chain) is drawn from a study of cytomegalovirus exposure and HLA in healthy donors. Study-wide context: Around 79 million unique TCRs, all from HLA-typed donors, were included in an early release of the data. The study placed 70% to 90% of its roughly 410 genotyped donors in the Caucasian-associated ancestry cluster. Findings of the study overall: Upon later analysis, HLA-associated TCR beta chains proved more clonally expanded than other, equally common chains.

A multiplex PCR was run with 60 Vbeta primers and 13 Jbeta primers. Here immunoSEQ multiplex PCR was the method, and the copy in TCRdb shows in-frame clones only, minus some. The top ten hold less than 2% of the sample, which has more than 150,000 clones, 82% seen once. The CDR3 is 13 residues long. The germline gives CDR1 MNHEY, CDR2 SVGAGI. J was trimmed by 9 bases and V by 4 bases; bases with no gene match: 6. This clone was seen once. Its antigen is unidentified. This clonotype originated in a man between 40 and 49 years old in good health and CMV-seronegative. J is TRBJ2-1 and V is TRBV6-5, with TRBD1 matching 7 bases. The specimen was PBMCs. The CDR3 region has the DNA TGTGCCAGCAGTTTGACAGGGCCGAGTGAGCAGTTCTTC. It yields the protein CASSLTGPSEQFF.